This T cell receptor (beta chain) is drawn from a study of blood T cell repertoires in COVID-19 (dated by TCRdb to 2019 to 2021). About the investigation overall: Samples covering the acute and convalescent phases of COVID-19 were provided by collaborators in the United States, Italy and Spain. The prospective study material was composed of cDNA or gDNA derived from T cells, B-cell-depleted T cells, or PBMCs. Subjects who had been exposed to COVID-19, were actively infected with it, or had recovered from it provided the deeply sampled blood TCRbeta repertoires that made up the dataset. The repertoires were made available in a free public database intended to serve as a resource for research on the immune response to SARS-CoV-2. The samples were drawn from the first 160 participants of the ongoing ImmuneRACE study and from roughly 1,300 subjects provided by 6 global collaborators. The sample metadata nearly always contained a de-identified subject ID, COVID-19 status, age in years and sex. Where HLA class I and class II types were available, the types were taken from metadata supplied by the sample provider, not from assay-based typing. Overall study outcomes, separate from this receptor: The amount of clinical and demographic metadata varied by source and participant and was provided uncurated.

Whole blood was collected in K2EDTA tubes by collaborating institutions according to the institutions' own protocols. For TCRbeta analysis, collaborators shipped samples in one of three forms: frozen whole blood, isolated PBMCs, or DNA extracted from either of those sample types. Comment on this clone: No cognate antigen has been identified for it. Base qualities are missing; no much larger clone stands one base away.

The immunoSEQ Assay, a bias-controlled multiplex PCR, was used to amplify TCRbeta CDR3 regions from genomic DNA. In the original analysis: The number of nucleated cells in each sample was estimated by amplification of reference gene primers within the assay. To quantify the absolute abundance of each unique TCRbeta CDR3 rearrangement, sequence reads were collapsed and filtered. Productive Simpson clonality was computed per sample as the square root of Simpson's diversity index over productive rearrangements. Sourced from immuneACCESS, this table was stored by TCRdb with only in-frame sequences that have V and J called. A share of the clones is absent; for the studies checked, an unresolved V gene accounts for under half, and the remainder has no known explanation. For V, J and clone size, that table is used; D and trimming come from the DNA. The sample table records hundreds of thousands of clones; about 86% of these occur just once. The ten largest clones represent 2.2% of the sample.

The germline V gene gives CDR1 as KGHSH and CDR2 as LQKENI. The CDR3 runs 14 amino acids, cysteine and phenylalanine included. The only DNA kept is the CDR3, 42 bases in frame from the first base. V is shortened by 0 bases, J by 7 bases, and the region joining them spans 10 bases. The chain uses TRBV18 and TRBJ1-5, with a weak D call of TRBD1 (5 bases match). The sample consisted of peripheral blood. The sequence was obtained from a woman between 45 and 60 years old with acute or convalescent COVID-19. The sequence in DNA is TGTGCCAGCTCACCACCCGGGGGGTCCCAGCCCCAGCATTTT. Protein translation: CASSPPGGSQPQHF.